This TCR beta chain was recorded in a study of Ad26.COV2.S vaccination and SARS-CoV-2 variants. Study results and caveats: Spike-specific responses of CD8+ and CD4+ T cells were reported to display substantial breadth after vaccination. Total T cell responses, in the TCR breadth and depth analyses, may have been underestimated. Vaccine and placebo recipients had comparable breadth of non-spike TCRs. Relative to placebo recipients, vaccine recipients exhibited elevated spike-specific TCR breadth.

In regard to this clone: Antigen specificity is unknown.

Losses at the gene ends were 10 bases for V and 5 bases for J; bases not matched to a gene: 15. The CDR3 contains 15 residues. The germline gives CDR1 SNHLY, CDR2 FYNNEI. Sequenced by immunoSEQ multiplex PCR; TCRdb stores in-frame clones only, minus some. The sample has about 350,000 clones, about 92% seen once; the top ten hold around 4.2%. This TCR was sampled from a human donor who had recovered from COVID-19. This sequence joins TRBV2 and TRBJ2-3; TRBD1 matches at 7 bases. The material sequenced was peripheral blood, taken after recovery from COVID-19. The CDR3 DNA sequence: TGTGCCATCCCCGAAATTACAGGGGTTGGAGATACGCAGTATTTT. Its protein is CAIPEITGVGDTQYF. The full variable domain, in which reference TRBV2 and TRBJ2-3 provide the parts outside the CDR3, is EPEVTQTPSHQVTQMGQEVILRCVPISNHLYFYWYRQILGQKVEFLVSFYNNEISEKSEIFDDQFSVERPDGSNFTLKIRSTKLEDSAMYFCAIPEITGVGDTQYFGPGTRLTVL.